This TCR beta chain was identified during a study of T cell responses to AZD1222 COVID-19 vaccine. The repertoire was sequenced with immunoSEQ multiplex PCR; TCRdb's copy has only in-frame clones and lacks some. The repertoire consists of over 85,000 clones, with 70% to 90% occurring once and the leading ten covering around 5%. The CDR3 consists of 14 residues. The V gene lost 3 bases and the J gene lost 6 bases, with 9 bases spanning the gap. Germline assignment: CDR1 SEHNR and CDR2 FQNEAQ (reference sequence). The rearrangement joins TRBV7-9 to TRBJ1-6; D possibly corresponds to TRBD1 (5 bases). Here the sequenced sample was peripheral blood, taken on day 0 of AZD1222 vaccination. The TCR sequence derives from an adult in good health. CDR3 nucleotides: TGTGCCAGCAGCTTCACAGGAATTAATTCACCCCTCCACTTT. Amino acids: CASSFTGINSPLHF.